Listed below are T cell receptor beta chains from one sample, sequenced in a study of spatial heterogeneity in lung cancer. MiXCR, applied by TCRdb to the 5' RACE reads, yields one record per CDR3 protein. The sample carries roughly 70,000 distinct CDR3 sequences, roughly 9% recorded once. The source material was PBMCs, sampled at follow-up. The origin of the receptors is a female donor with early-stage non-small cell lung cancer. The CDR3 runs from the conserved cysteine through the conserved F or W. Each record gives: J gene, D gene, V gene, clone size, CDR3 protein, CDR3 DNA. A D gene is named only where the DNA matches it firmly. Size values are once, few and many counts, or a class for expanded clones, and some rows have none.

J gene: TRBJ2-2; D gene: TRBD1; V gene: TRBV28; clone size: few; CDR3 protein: CASRNRGPNTGELFF; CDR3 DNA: TGTGCCAGCAGAAACAGGGGGCCGAACACCGGGGAGCTGTTTTTT
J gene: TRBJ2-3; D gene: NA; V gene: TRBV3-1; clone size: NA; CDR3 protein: CASSQELWDMRTDTQYF; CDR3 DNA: TGTGCCAGCAGCCAAGAGCTTTGGGACATGCGAACGGATACGCAGTATTTT
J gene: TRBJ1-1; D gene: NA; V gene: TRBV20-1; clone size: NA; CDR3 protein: CSVPPTATPEAFF; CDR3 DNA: TGCAGTGTTCCCCCGACAGCTACTCCTGAAGCTTTCTTT
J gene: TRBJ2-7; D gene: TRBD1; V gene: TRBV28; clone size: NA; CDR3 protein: CASRDRPYYEQYF; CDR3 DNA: TGTGCCAGCAGGGACAGGCCGTACTACGAGCAGTACTTC
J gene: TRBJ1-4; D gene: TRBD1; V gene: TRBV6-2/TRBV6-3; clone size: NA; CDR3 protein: CASSIGTGSEKLFF; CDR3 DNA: TGTGCCAGCAGCATCGGGACAGGGAGTGAAAAACTGTTTTTT
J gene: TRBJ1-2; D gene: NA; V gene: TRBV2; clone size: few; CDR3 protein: CASNRGTNYGYTF; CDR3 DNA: TGTGCCAGCAATCGCGGGACAAACTATGGCTACACCTTC
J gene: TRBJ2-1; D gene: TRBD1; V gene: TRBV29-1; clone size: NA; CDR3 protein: CSADRGYNEQFF; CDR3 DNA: TGCAGCGCCGACAGGGGCTACAATGAGCAGTTCTTC
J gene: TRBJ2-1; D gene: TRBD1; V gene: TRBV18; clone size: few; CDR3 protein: CASSPEGTVLGGSGQFF; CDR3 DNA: TGTGCCAGCTCACCAGAAGGGACAGTACTTGGTGGTAGTGGGCAGTTCTTC
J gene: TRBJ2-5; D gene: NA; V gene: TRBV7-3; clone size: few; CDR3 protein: CASSYRDSGTQYF; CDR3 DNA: TGTGCCAGCAGCTACCGGGACTCAGGGACCCAGTACTTC
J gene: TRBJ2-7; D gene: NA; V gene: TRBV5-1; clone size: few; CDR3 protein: CASSLGAGGPEQYF; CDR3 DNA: TGCGCCAGCAGCTTGGGGGCCGGGGGTCCCGAGCAGTACTTC
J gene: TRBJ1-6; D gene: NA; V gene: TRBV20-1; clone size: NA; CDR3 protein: CSARDLAGSNSPLHF; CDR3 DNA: TGCAGTGCTAGAGATCTGGCAGGGAGTAATTCACCCCTCCACTTT
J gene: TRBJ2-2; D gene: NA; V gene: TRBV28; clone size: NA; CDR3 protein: CASSDLTGLGTGELFF; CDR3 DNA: TGTGCCAGCAGCGATCTTACAGGGTTGGGCACCGGGGAGCTGTTTTTT
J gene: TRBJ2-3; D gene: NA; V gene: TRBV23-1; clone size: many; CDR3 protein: CASSQGTDDGTDTQYF; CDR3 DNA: TGCGCCAGCAGTCAAGGGACTGACGACGGCACAGATACGCAGTATTTT
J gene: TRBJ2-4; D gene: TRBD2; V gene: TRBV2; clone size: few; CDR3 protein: CASTLRSREGNIQYF; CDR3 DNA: TGTGCCAGCACTCTCCGGTCCAGGGAGGGAAACATTCAGTACTTC
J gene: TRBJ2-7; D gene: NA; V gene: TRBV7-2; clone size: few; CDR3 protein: CASSPRVAGEQYF; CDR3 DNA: TGTGCCAGCAGTCCCCGGGTTGCGGGAGAGCAGTACTTC
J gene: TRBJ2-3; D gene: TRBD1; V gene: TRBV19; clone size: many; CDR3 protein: CASSSNLGQAYSSTDTQYF; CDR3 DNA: TGTGCCAGTAGTTCTAACCTAGGACAGGCATACTCTAGCACAGATACGCAGTATTTT
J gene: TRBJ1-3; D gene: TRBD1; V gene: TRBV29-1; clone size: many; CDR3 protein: CSVAAGGGNTIYF; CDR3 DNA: TGCAGCGTTGCAGCAGGGGGGGGAAACACCATATATTTT
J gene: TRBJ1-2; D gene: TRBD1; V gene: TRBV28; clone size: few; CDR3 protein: CASSPPGQVGGYTF; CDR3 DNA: TGTGCCAGCAGCCCGCCTGGACAGGTCGGCGGCTACACCTTC